The next 26 T cell receptor beta chains were all read from a single sample in a study of graft-versus-host responses after intestinal transplantation. The antigens of these receptors remain unknown. Clones were sequenced by immunoSEQ multiplex PCR, and TCRdb holds only the in-frame ones, with some missing. The table shows about 88,000 clones, with 85% to 90% occurring only once. The specimen comprised unstimulated CD4+ T cells sorted from spleen or lymph node cells, sampled before intestinal transplant. The receptors derive from a human donor who received an intestinal transplant.

The DNA of the CDR3 is TGCGCCAGCAGCTTGGGCGGGGGGGTTCTCACAGATACGCAGTATTTT. As protein: CASSLGGGVLTDTQYF. The genes are TRBV5-1 and TRBJ2-3, with 9 bases identical to TRBD2. CDR1 and CDR2 (germline): SGHRS, YFSETQ. With V trimmed by 0 bases and J by 2 bases, 4 bases remained unmatched. This CDR3 has 16 amino acids.

The genes are TRBV5-1 and TRBJ2-3, with 7 bases matching TRBD2. Germline CDR1 reads SGHRS; CDR2 reads YFSETQ. This CDR3 is built from 16 residues. V gave up 5 bases and J gave up 2 bases; unmatched junction bases: 11. The CDR3 region is CASRRGASGDTDTQYF. As DNA, the CDR3 is TGCGCCAGCAGAAGAGGGGCTAGCGGAGACACAGATACGCAGTATTTT.

This sequence joins TRBV19 and TRBJ1-1, with no clear D. Trimming cost V 2 bases and J 8 bases, with 18 bases left between them. The CDR3 sequence is 15 residues long. CDR1 and CDR2 (germline): LNHDA, SQIVND (reference sequence). CDR3 sequence: CASSILGGQEEEAFF. The DNA for the CDR3 is TGTGCCAGTAGTATATTAGGCGGCCAAGAGGAGGAAGCTTTCTTT.

This clone was found a few times. The chain employs TRBV5-1 and TRBJ2-2; 7 bases line up with TRBD1. Germline loops: CDR1 SGHRS, CDR2 YFSETQ. Germline trimming cut 6 bases from V and 4 bases from J; bases unmatched to any gene: 6. There are 14 residues in the CDR3. The chain's CDR3 is CASTPGTATGELFF. CDR3 nucleotide sequence: TGCGCCAGCACCCCCGGGACAGCCACCGGGGAGCTGTTTTTT.

The J gene is TRBJ2-2, the V gene TRBV19, with TRBD2 identical over 8 bases. After removal of 7 bases from V and 3 bases from J, the junction contained 10 bases not matched to a gene. The V gene's germline CDR1 is LNHDA and CDR2 SQIVND (reference sequence). This CDR3 is 16 amino acids long. CDR3 sequence (DNA): TGTGCCAGTACCCAGCGGCGGGGGGATTACACCGGGGAGCTGTTTTTT. Its translation: CASTQRRGDYTGELFF.

The chain combines TRBV11-2 with TRBJ1-6, with unresolved D. V gave up 3 bases and J gave up 7 bases, with 4 bases separating them. CDR3 length: 12 residues. Per the germline V gene, CDR1 is SGHAT and CDR2 is FQNNGV. CDR3 nucleotides: TGTGCCAGCAGCTTCCAAAATTCACCCCTCCACTTT. This gives the protein CASSFQNSPLHF.

The rearrangement links TRBV5-1 to TRBJ1-1; D is perhaps TRBD1 (6 bases). V was cut by 7 bases and J by 2 bases, with 18 bases left in between. Per the germline V gene, CDR1 is SGHRS and CDR2 is YFSETQ. This CDR3 comprises 15 residues. The CDR3 nucleotides read TGCGCCAGCGCCAACGGGCGGACAGCAAACACTGAAGCTTTCTTT. It is translated as CASANGRTANTEAFF.

The chain employs TRBV12-5 and TRBJ2-7; a weak D match, TRBD2 (6 bases). Germline CDR1 reads LGHNT; CDR2 reads FRNRAP. The CDR3 contains 14 residues. V lost 5 bases and J lost 4, with 15 bases in between. The CDR3 DNA follows: TGTGCTAGTGGTCCAATGGGGGGTTCATACGAGCAGTACTTC. Encoded protein: CASGPMGGSYEQYF. The full variable domain, with the rest looked up from reference TRBV12-5 and TRBJ2-7, is DARVTQTPRHKVTEMGQEVTMRCQPILGHNTVFWYRQTMMQGLELLAYFRNRAPLDDSGMPKDRFSAEMPDATLATLKIQPSEPRDSAVYFCASGPMGGSYEQYFGPGTRLTVT.

This clone was counted a single time. V and J are TRBV5-3 and TRBJ2-7, with TRBD1 identical over 8 bases. TRBV5-3 is an open reading frame whose function is uncertain. J was trimmed by 3 bases and V by 9 bases; bases with no gene match: 11. The CDR3 runs 14 residues. The CDR3: CAMGRDRTLYEQYF. DNA of the CDR3: TGTGCCATGGGTCGGGACAGGACCCTCTACGAGCAGTACTTC.

The rearrangement joins TRBV7-2 to TRBJ2-7; D not resolved. The germline V gene has CDR1 SGHTA and CDR2 FQGNSA. Between the trimmed V and J ends, which lost 8 bases and 0 bases, there was a span of 11 bases. This CDR3 has 13 amino acids. The CDR3 protein is CASRDLTSYEQYF. As DNA, the CDR3 is TGTGCCAGCCGCGATCTTACCTCCTACGAGCAGTACTTC.

This chain connects TRBV7-9 to TRBJ1-2; 10 bases align to TRBD1. The CDR3 sequence is 18 residues long. Trimming cost V 5 bases and J 4 bases; bases outside gene matches: 16. Germline V CDR1 and CDR2: SEHNR, FQNEAQ (reference sequence). Written as DNA, the CDR3 is TGTGCCAGCAGCCTTCCTGGGCCGGGACAGGGGACATCCTATGGCTACACCTTC. Its protein is CASSLPGPGQGTSYGYTF.

The V call is TRBV5-4, the J call TRBJ1-5, with D possibly matching TRBD1 (6 bases). The CDR3 totals 14 residues. V lost 2 bases and J 3 bases, leaving 9 bases between the germline ends. Germline CDR1 and CDR2: SGHNT and YYREEE (reference sequence). The CDR3 DNA reads as TGTGCCAGCAGCTTAGGGGGAAACAATCAGCCCCAGCATTTT. Residues: CASSLGGNNQPQHF.

The chain recombines TRBV7-9 with TRBJ1-2, with D perhaps TRBD1 (5 bases). Germline CDR1 SEHNR, CDR2 FQNEAQ (reference sequence). The length of the CDR3 is 13 residues. The V and J ends lost 11 bases and 4 bases respectively, with 17 bases between them. The CDR3 DNA sequence: TGTGCCGGAGCCCCCCGGGGGACCTATGGCTACACCTTC. Protein sequence: CAGAPRGTYGYTF.

This chain links TRBV4-1 with TRBJ2-5, with D maybe TRBD2 (6 bases). Trimming removed 1 base at V and 5 bases at J, with 23 bases between. Per germline, CDR1 MGHRA and CDR2 YSYEKL. The CDR3 totals 18 residues. The CDR3 loop is CASSQGPPVRGRGETQYF. For the CDR3, the DNA is TGCGCCAGCAGCCAAGGACCTCCCGTGAGGGGCCGGGGGGAGACCCAGTACTTC.

J is TRBJ2-1 and V is TRBV5-4; tentative D call: TRBD2 (7 bases). This CDR3 has 16 amino acids. Trimming left V 0 bases short and J 3 bases short, with 13 bases between. CDR1 is SGHNT, CDR2 YYREEE, per germline (reference sequence). CDR3 protein: CASSLGGGAGYNEQFF. CDR3 nucleotide sequence: TGTGCCAGCAGCTTGGGGGGGGGCGCCGGCTACAATGAGCAGTTCTTC.

The V call is TRBV7-9, the J call TRBJ1-6, with D tentatively TRBD1 (6 bases). V was cut by 5 bases and J by 10 bases, with 9 bases left in between. The CDR3 totals 12 residues. Germline V gives CDR1 SEHNR, CDR2 FQNEAQ (reference sequence). The DNA for the CDR3 is TGTGCCAGCAGCGAGGGGGGGTCACCCCTCCACTTT. It encodes CASSEGGSPLHF.

The chain joins TRBV10-1 to TRBJ2-1, with D possibly being TRBD1 (6 bases). The V end was cut by 1 base, the J end by 1 base, with 17 bases between. This CDR3 spans 18 amino acids. Germline values: CDR1 WNHNN, CDR2 SYGVQD (reference sequence). The CDR3 here is CASSEFSGWQGSYNEQFF. DNA for the CDR3: TGCGCCAGCAGTGAGTTCTCGGGTTGGCAGGGGTCCTACAATGAGCAGTTCTTC.

The V gene is TRBV6-1, the J gene TRBJ1-6, with 9 bases lining up with TRBD1. This CDR3 is built from 14 residues. Trimming removed 5 bases from V and 11 bases from J; junction bases left unmatched: 7. Germline V gene lookup returns CDR1 MNHNS and CDR2 SASEGT. The CDR3 nucleotides are TGTGCCAGCAGTATGACAGGGGGAGAGGCACCCCTCCACTTT. This codes for CASSMTGGEAPLHF.

V and J are TRBV25-1 and TRBJ1-5; D remains unclear. The CDR3 is 13 amino acids. Germline values: CDR1 MGHDK, CDR2 SYGVNS. V was trimmed by 0 bases and J by 5 bases, leaving 5 bases between them. The DNA for the CDR3 is TGTGCCAGCAGTGAATACGGGGATCAGCCCCAGCATTTT. This sequence encodes CASSEYGDQPQHF.

This clone was detected only once. V and J are TRBV7-3 and TRBJ2-7, with D perhaps matching TRBD2 (5 bases). Germline CDR1 SGHTA, CDR2 FQGTGA. V was shortened by 5 bases and J by 0 bases, with 8 bases between the two germline ends. This CDR3 is 13 amino acids long. CDR3 nucleotide sequence: TGTGCCAGCAGCGCGGGCCCCTCCTACGAGCAGTACTTC. Translated: CASSAGPSYEQYF.

The V gene is TRBV9, the J gene TRBJ2-3; unclear D gene. Trimming shortened V by 0 bases and J by 2 bases, and 4 bases separated the two germline ends. The germline CDR1 and CDR2 sequences are SGDLS and YYNGEE. CDR3 length equals 13 residues. CDR3 coding DNA: TGTGCCAGCAGCGTAGCCAACACAGATACGCAGTATTTT. It translates to CASSVANTDTQYF.

The rearrangement joins TRBV11-2 to TRBJ2-3; D possibly corresponds to TRBD2 (11 bases). V gave up 6 bases and J gave up 1 base, with 26 bases separating them. From germline, CDR1 is SGHAT and CDR2 FQNNGV. The CDR3 contains 19 residues. CDR3 residues: CASRDRGIAGGHGTDTQYF. The CDR3 DNA reads TGTGCCAGCAGGGACAGGGGGATAGCGGGGGGGCACGGCACAGATACGCAGTATTTT.

This chain connects TRBV6-5 to TRBJ1-1; 10 bases line up with TRBD1. Germline CDR1 is MNHEY and CDR2 is SVGAGI. The CDR3 is 15 amino acids. With 2 bases clipped from V and 2 bases from J, the junction kept 2 bases outside the gene matches. Written as DNA, the CDR3 is TGTGCCAGCAGTTACGGGACAGGGGCAAACACTGAAGCTTTCTTT. Protein: CASSYGTGANTEAFF.

The chain combines TRBV7-6 with TRBJ2-1; 14 bases map to TRBD2. The CDR3 length is 19 residues. V gave up 4 bases and J gave up 5 bases; unmatched junction bases: 13. Per the germline V gene, CDR1 is SGHVS and CDR2 is FNYEAQ. CDR3 amino acids: CASSSQGTSGGHNHNEQFF. The CDR3 coding sequence is TGTGCCAGCAGCTCGCAGGGGACTAGCGGGGGCCATAACCACAATGAGCAGTTCTTC.

The rearrangement uses TRBV7-6 and TRBJ1-3; a weak D match, TRBD1 (6 bases). The V and J ends lost 5 bases and 3 bases respectively, with 11 bases between them. Looked up from germline, CDR1 is SGHVS and CDR2 is FNYEAQ. The CDR3 has 14 amino acids. The CDR3 bases are TGTGCCAGCAGCCCTCAAGGGGGTGGAAACACCATATATTTT. Translating gives CASSPQGGGNTIYF. Based on the CDR3 plus reference TRBV7-6 and TRBJ1-3, the full variable domain is GAGVSQSPRYKVTKRGQDVALRCDPISGHVSLYWYRQALGQGPEFLTYFNYEAQQDKSGLPNDRFSAERPEGSISTLTIQRTEQRDSAMYRCASSPQGGGNTIYFGEGSWLTVV.

The chain combines TRBV5-1 with TRBJ2-1; tentatively, D is TRBD1 (6 bases). V dropped 2 bases and J dropped 5 bases, with 11 bases sitting between them. Germline CDR1 and CDR2: SGHRS and YFSETQ. CDR3 size: 14 residues. CDR3 amino acids: CASSFVGTHNEQFF. CDR3 coding DNA: TGCGCCAGCAGCTTTGTCGGGACACACAATGAGCAGTTCTTC. The full variable domain, its missing parts supplied by reference TRBV5-1 and TRBJ2-1, is KAGVTQTPRYLIKTRGQQVTLSCSPISGHRSVSWYQQTPGQGLQFLFEYFSETQRNKGNFPGRFSGRQFSNSRSEMNVSTLELGDSALYLCASSFVGTHNEQFFGPGTRLTVL.